The clone carrying this T cell receptor beta chain has a handful of counts. This CDR3 region has 15 residues. V was clipped by 6 bases and J by 0 bases; unmatched bases: 3. The V gene's germline CDR1 is MNHEY and CDR2 SVGEGT. RNA transcripts were the template for amplifying TCR beta CDR3 regions. The study used the HTBI primer set for a first-round RT-PCR of the TCR CDR3. TCRdb fed the multiplex PCR reads into MiXCR, producing one record per CDR3 protein. This repertoire shows hundreds of thousands of distinct CDR3 sequences, less than 20% found once; its top ten account for approximately 7.5%. This entry belongs to a study of T cells in Graves' hyperthyroidism and ophthalmopathy.

The sequenced material came from blood. The clonotype comes from a woman younger than 30 with Graves' hyperthyroidism. The chain carries TRBV6-2 or TRBV6-3 and TRBJ1-3; 9 bases are a match to TRBD1. In nucleotides, the CDR3 is TGTGCCAGCAGGGGACAGGGCCCCTCTGGAAACACCATATATTTT. It specifies CASRGQGPSGNTIYF.